This T cell receptor beta chain was identified in a study of T cell responses to AZD1222 COVID-19 vaccine. Note on this clone: No antigen is known for it.

CDR1 and CDR2 (germline): LNHDA, SQIVND (reference sequence). The CDR3 has 14 residues. V gave up 4 bases and J gave up 3 bases; unmatched junction bases: 2. TCRdb keeps only in-frame clones here, not all; method: immunoSEQ multiplex PCR. In the table there are 60,000 or so clones, around 84% of which are singletons. Study-level findings and limits: Spike-specific TCR breadth and depth were elevated following two AZD1222 doses.

The sequence derives from an adult in good health. V usage is TRBV19 and J usage is TRBJ2-5; 10 bases map to TRBD1. The specimen comprised peripheral blood, sampled on day 0 of AZD1222 vaccination. The CDR3 DNA reads as TGTGCCAGTAGTACGGACAGGGGGAAAGAGACCCAGTACTTC. Translation: CASSTDRGKETQYF.